This T cell receptor (beta chain) was recorded in a study of T cell responses to AZD1222 COVID-19 vaccine. Study-wide points: Females outnumbered males among donors, who were mostly white British; clonal diversity was possibly underestimated. Just five to seven AZD1222 recipients tested seropositive at baseline. The peak T cell response came first, and repertoires were sampled only after it.

The junction had 4 bases not matched to a gene; V was cut back by 3 bases and J by 5 bases. CDR3 length equals 15 residues. Germline V gives CDR1 LGHDT, CDR2 YNNKEL (reference sequence). Libraries were prepared by immunoSEQ multiplex PCR; TCRdb keeps only in-frame clonotypes and omits some of them. The sample includes approximately 130,000 clones, around 90% of them seen just once. Turning to this clone: What it recognizes is unknown.

The sequencing used peripheral blood, collected 28 days after the second AZD1222 dose. V and J are TRBV3-1 (or the pseudogene TRBV3-2) and TRBJ1-6; 7 bases align to TRBD1. This clonotype originated in an adult who received the AZD1222 COVID-19 vaccine. This chain's CDR3 is CASSQSDRDNSPLHF. The CDR3 region has the DNA TGTGCCAGCAGCCAGTCAGACAGGGATAATTCACCCCTCCACTTT.